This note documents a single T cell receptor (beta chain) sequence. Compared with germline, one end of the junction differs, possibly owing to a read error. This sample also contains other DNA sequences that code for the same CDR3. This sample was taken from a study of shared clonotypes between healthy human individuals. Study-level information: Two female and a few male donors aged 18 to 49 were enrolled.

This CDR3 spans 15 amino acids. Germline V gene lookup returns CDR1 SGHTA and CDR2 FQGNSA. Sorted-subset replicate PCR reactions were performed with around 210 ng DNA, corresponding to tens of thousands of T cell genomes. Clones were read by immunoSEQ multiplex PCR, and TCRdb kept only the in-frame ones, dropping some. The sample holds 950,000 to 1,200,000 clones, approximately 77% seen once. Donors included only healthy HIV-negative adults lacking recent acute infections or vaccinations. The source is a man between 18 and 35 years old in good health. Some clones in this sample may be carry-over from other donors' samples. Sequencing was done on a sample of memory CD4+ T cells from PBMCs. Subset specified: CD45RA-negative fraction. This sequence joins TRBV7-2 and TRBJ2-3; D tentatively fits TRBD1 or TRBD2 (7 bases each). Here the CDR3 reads CASSSHRGGADTQYF. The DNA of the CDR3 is TGTGCCAGCAGCTCCCACAGGGGAGGGGCAGATACGCAGTATTTC.